Below, 3 T cell receptor beta chains from the same sample are listed, as sequenced in a study of post-analysis software for immune sequencing data. Overall study results and limits: Elevated frequency relative to controls characterized several TRBV segments in patients, TRBV5-6, TRBV5-1 and TRBV20-1 among them.

The antigens for these receptors are not known. cDNA libraries of TCR beta carried unique molecular identifiers. Via MiXCR, TCRdb re-called the PCR reads, giving one row per CDR3 protein. This table holds 650,000 to 850,000 distinct CDR3 sequences, about 57% found once. The sample comprised blood. These receptors were taken from a girl aged 5 to 17 with multiple sclerosis.

This rearrangement joins TRBV7-2 to TRBJ2-1; 9 positions agree with TRBD1. The CDR3 totals 15 residues. J gave up 2 bases and V 3 bases, and 2 bases lay outside the gene matches. Looked up from germline, CDR1 is SGHTA and CDR2 is FQGNSA. CDR3 sequence (DNA): TGTGCCAGCAGCTTCCGGGACAGGGCCTACAATGAGCAGTTCTTC. It encodes CASSFRDRAYNEQFF.

The chain carries TRBV12-3 or TRBV12-4 and TRBJ2-1; 7 nucleotides line up with TRBD2. With the DNA end fitting TRBJ2-7 better, the J assignment may be wrong. This CDR3 is built from 15 residues. The CDR3 region is CASSPSGGGYNEQYF. The CDR3 region has the DNA TGTGCCAGCAGCCCGTCGGGGGGTGGTTACAATGAGCAGTACTTC.

The CDR3 region is CASRSRYEQYF. The CDR3 nucleotides are TGTGCCAGCCGTTCGAGGTACGAGCAGTACTTC. The V and J genes are TRBV2 and TRBJ2-7; no reliable D call. The V gene lost 8 bases and the J gene lost 4 bases, with 9 bases spanning the gap. The CDR3 length is 11 residues. Per germline, CDR1 SNHLY and CDR2 FYNNEI.